This is a list of T cell receptor beta chains from one sample in a study of cytotoxic CD8 clonotypes in ibrutinib-treated CLL. Data came from immunoSEQ multiplex PCR; TCRdb stores just in-frame clones and leaves some out. The sample holds 250,000 to 350,000 clones, approximately 79% seen once. The sample consisted of PBMCs, taken at disease progression, from a patient treated with ibrutinib. The source of these receptors is a human donor with chronic lymphocytic leukemia. The CDR3 runs from the conserved cysteine through the conserved F or W. D genes are given only for firm matches. Some rows have no size entry. The others give once, few or many, or a class for an expanded clone.

D	V	size	J	DNA	CDR3
TRBD2	TRBV7-9	-	TRBJ2-1	TGTGCCAGCAGCGAGATAGCGGGAGGTTACAATGAGCAGTTCTTC	CASSEIAGGYNEQFF
TRBD1	TRBV5-1	-	TRBJ1-6	TGCGCCAGCAGCCCCCCTGAGGACAGGAATTCACCCCTCCACTTT	CASSPPEDRNSPLHF
-	TRBV5-4	-	TRBJ1-6	TGTGCCAGCAGCCTGGACAGCAGGAATTCACCCCTCCACTTT	CASSLDSRNSPLHF
-	TRBV9	-	TRBJ2-1	TGTGCCAGCAGCCTCCCTTCACGGGGTTTCGACAATGAGCAGTTCTTC	CASSLPSRGFDNEQFF
-	TRBV4-1	-	TRBJ2-7	TGCGCCAGCAGCCAAAGACAGTGGGGAGCCTCCTACGAGCAGTACTTC	CASSQRQWGASYEQYF
-	TRBV7-8	-	TRBJ2-3	TGTGCCAGCAGCTTGGGGATCACAGATACGCAGTATTTT	CASSLGITDTQYF
TRBD1	TRBV10-2	once	TRBJ1-1	TGCGCCAGCAGTGAGTCGAAGGGACAGGGGGCCGTTGAAGCTTTCTTT	CASSESKGQGAVEAFF
TRBD1	TRBV9	few	TRBJ1-2	TGTGCCAGCAGCGCAGGGGGCTTCGCTGGCTACACCTTC	CASSAGGFAGYTF
-	TRBV4-1	-	TRBJ1-4	TGCGCCAGCAGCCGGTCAGTCGAGGAGGATGAAAAACTGTTTTTT	CASSRSVEEDEKLFF
-	TRBV7-3	once	TRBJ2-5	TGTGCCAGCAGCTTTGGGGTTTGGGAGACCCAGTACTTC	CASSFGVWETQYF
TRBD1	TRBV7-9	few	TRBJ1-2	TGTGCCAGCAGCTTAGTTCTTCCACAGGGGACCGGCGGCTACACCTTC	CASSLVLPQGTGGYTF
TRBD2	TRBV5-1	-	TRBJ2-1	TGCGCCAGCAGCAATCTAGCGGGAGGGGGGCCTGAGCAGTTCTTC	CASSNLAGGGPEQFF
-	TRBV28	-	TRBJ2-1	TGTGCCAGCAGTTTAGCGGGATACAATGAGCAGTTCTTC	CASSLAGYNEQFF
-	TRBV19	once	TRBJ2-2	TGTGCCAGTAGTACCCCCCCAGGGGACTACACCGGGGAGCTGTTTTTT	CASSTPPGDYTGELFF
-	TRBV28	-	TRBJ1-1	TGTGCCAGCAGTTTGAGAGGAGTCCCTGAAGCTTTCTTT	CASSLRGVPEAFF
TRBD1	TRBV29-1	-	TRBJ2-7	TGCAGCGTTGAAACAGGGGGCGCCGACGAGCAGTACTTC	CSVETGGADEQYF
TRBD1	TRBV28	-	TRBJ2-7	TGTGCCAGCAGTTTATCCTCCGGGACAGGGTGGGGAGAGCAGTACTTC	CASSLSSGTGWGEQYF
-	TRBV29-1	-	TRBJ2-1	TGCAGCGCTGCTGGGGGGGCCCCCTTTTACAATGAGCAGTTCTTC	CSAAGGAPFYNEQFF
-	TRBV6-5	-	TRBJ1-1	TGTGCCAGCAGTTACGGCCCGGGGCGGGGGACTGAAGCTTTCTTT	CASSYGPGRGTEAFF
-	TRBV14	-	TRBJ2-1	TGTGCCAGCAGCCAGTTTAGCTCCTACAATGAGCAGTTCTTC	CASSQFSSYNEQFF
TRBD2	TRBV5-1	few	TRBJ2-7	TGCGCCAGCAGCTCAACGGGACTAACCTACGAGCAGTACTTC	CASSSTGLTYEQYF
-	TRBV11-2	-	TRBJ2-1	TGTGCCAGCAGCTTAGCGGTTCTCAATGAGCAGTTCTTC	CASSLAVLNEQFF
-	TRBV18	-	TRBJ2-5	TGTGCCAGCTCACCAGAACAACAGGGTGTGGAGACCCAGTACTTC	CASSPEQQGVETQYF
TRBD2	TRBV5-4	-	TRBJ2-3	TGTGCCAGCAGTTTACCGGCGGGGGACCGCACAGATACGCAGTATTTT	CASSLPAGDRTDTQYF
TRBD2	TRBV11-2	-	TRBJ2-1	TGTGCCAGCAGTGGGGGGGATACCTACAATGAGCAGTTCTTC	CASSGGDTYNEQFF
-	TRBV20-1	-	TRBJ2-1	TGCAGTGCTACCCCCAGCCATGAGCAGTTCTTC	CSATPSHEQFF
-	TRBV7-3	few	TRBJ2-7	TGTGCCAGCAGCTTAGGGCCCCCCTACGAGCAGTACTTC	CASSLGPPYEQYF
-	TRBV19	once	TRBJ2-6	TGTGCCAGTAACAACCTTGGGGGGGCCGGTGGGGCCAACGTCCTGACTTTC	CASNNLGGAGGANVLTF
-	TRBV28	-	TRBJ2-7	TGTGCCAGCAGCAAATTGGGAGTCCAGGGTTCCTACGAGCAGTACTTC	CASSKLGVQGSYEQYF
TRBD1	TRBV5-1	-	TRBJ2-7	TGCGCCAGCAGCTTTGCCGGGACAGGGTACGAGCAGTACTTC	CASSFAGTGYEQYF
-	TRBV27	-	TRBJ2-6	TGTGCCAGCAGCCCCCAGGGACCTGGGGCCAACGTCCTGACTTTC	CASSPQGPGANVLTF
-	TRBV7-2	-	TRBJ2-1	TGTGCCAGCAGCCCAGTCGGATATGAGCAGTTCTTC	CASSPVGYEQFF
TRBD1	TRBV5-4	once	TRBJ1-4	TGTGCCAGCAGCTCAGGGACAGTTAATGAAAAACTGTTTTTT	CASSSGTVNEKLFF
TRBD1	TRBV10-3	-	TRBJ1-2	TGTGCCATCAGTGAGTCGATCAGGGGGGAGGTTGGCTACACCTTC	CAISESIRGEVGYTF
-	TRBV19	-	TRBJ2-4	TGTGCCAGTAGTATTGGTTACATTCAGTACTTC	CASSIGYIQYF
-	TRBV4-2	-	TRBJ2-1	TGTGCCAGCAGCCAAGATGGTATACAGTACAATGAGCAGTTCTTC	CASSQDGIQYNEQFF
-	TRBV12-5	few	TRBJ1-2	TGTGCTAGTGGTTGGACCTATGGCTACACCTTC	CASGWTYGYTF
-	TRBV7-9	-	TRBJ1-1	TGTGCCAGCAGCTTTCCCGTAAACACTGAAGCTTTCTTT	CASSFPVNTEAFF
-	TRBV4-1	-	TRBJ1-1	TGCGCCAGCAGCCTCCTCTCCGGGACTGAAGCTTTCTTT	CASSLLSGTEAFF
-	TRBV11-2	-	TRBJ1-2	TGTGCCAGCAGCTTTAACGGGGGGATATCTAACTATGGCTACACCTTC	CASSFNGGISNYGYTF
-	TRBV5-1	-	TRBJ2-1	TGCGCCAGCAGCTTTCGTGACAAGGTAGGAGAGCAGTTCTTC	CASSFRDKVGEQFF
TRBD2	TRBV6-5	-	TRBJ2-1	TGTGCCAGCCGAGGGCTAGCGGGACTCAATGAGCAGTTCTTC	CASRGLAGLNEQFF
-	TRBV6-1	-	TRBJ2-3	TGTGCCAGCAGTGAGACGGGCCCCCTTACGCAGTATTTT	CASSETGPLTQYF
-	TRBV28	-	TRBJ1-5	TGTGCCAGCAGTCCTCCGGGAGGCCCGGGTCAGCCCCAGCATTTT	CASSPPGGPGQPQHF
TRBD1	TRBV10-3	-	TRBJ2-5	TGTGCCATCAGCAGACAGGGTGGGGAGACCCAGTACTTC	CAISRQGGETQYF
TRBD2	TRBV11-3	-	TRBJ2-1	TGTGCCAGCAGCTTAGGAATAGCGGGAATCAATGAGCAGTTCTTC	CASSLGIAGINEQFF